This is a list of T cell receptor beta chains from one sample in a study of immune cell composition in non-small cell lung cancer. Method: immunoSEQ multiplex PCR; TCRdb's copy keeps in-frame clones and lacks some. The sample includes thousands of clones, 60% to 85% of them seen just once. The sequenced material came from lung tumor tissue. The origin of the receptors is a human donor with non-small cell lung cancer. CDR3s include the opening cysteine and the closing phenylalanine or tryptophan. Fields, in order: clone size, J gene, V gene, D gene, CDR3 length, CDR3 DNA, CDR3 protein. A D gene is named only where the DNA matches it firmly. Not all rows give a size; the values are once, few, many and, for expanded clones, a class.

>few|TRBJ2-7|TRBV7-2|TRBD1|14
TGTGCCAGCAGCCCCGGGACAGGGTCCTACGAGCAGTACTTC
CASSPGTGSYEQYF
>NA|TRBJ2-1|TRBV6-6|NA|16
TGTGCCAGCAGTTTACCCACAGGTCAATCCCTCGATGAGCAGTTCTTC
CASSLPTGQSLDEQFF
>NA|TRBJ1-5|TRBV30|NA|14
TGTGCCTGGAGTGTACGGGACAAAAATCAGCCCCAGCATTTT
CAWSVRDKNQPQHF
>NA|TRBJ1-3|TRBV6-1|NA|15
TGTGCCACCCAGAAACAGGGTAATGCTGGAAACACCATATATTTT
CATQKQGNAGNTIYF
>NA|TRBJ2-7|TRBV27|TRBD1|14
TGTGCCAGCACCAGGACAGGGGGCTCCTACGAGCAGTACTTC
CASTRTGGSYEQYF
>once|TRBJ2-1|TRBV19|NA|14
TGTGCCAGTAGTATTCAGGGCTCCTACAATGAGCAGTTCTTC
CASSIQGSYNEQFF
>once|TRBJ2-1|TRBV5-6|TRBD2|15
TGTGCCAGCAGGGAGGGACTAGCGGGAACAAATGAGCAGTTCTTC
CASREGLAGTNEQFF
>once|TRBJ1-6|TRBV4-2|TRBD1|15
TGTGCCAGCAGCCAAGGATGGGACAGGAATTCACCCCTCCACTTT
CASSQGWDRNSPLHF
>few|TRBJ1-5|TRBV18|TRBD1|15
TGTGCCAGCTCCCCGAACGACAGGGACAATCAGCCCCAGCATTTT
CASSPNDRDNQPQHF
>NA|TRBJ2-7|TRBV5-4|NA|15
TGTGCCAGCAGCTTGGGGGGGAGGAGCTCCTACGAGCAGTACTTC
CASSLGGRSSYEQYF
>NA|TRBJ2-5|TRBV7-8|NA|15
TGTGCCAGCAGCTTAGAGCAGGGGAGGGGAGAGACCCAGTACTTC
CASSLEQGRGETQYF
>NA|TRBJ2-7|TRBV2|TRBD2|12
TGTGCCAGCAATCGGGAGGGGTACGAGCAGTACTTC
CASNREGYEQYF
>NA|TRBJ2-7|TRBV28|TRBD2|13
TGTGCCAGCACAGAGGGGAGGGGCTACGAGCAGTACTTC
CASTEGRGYEQYF
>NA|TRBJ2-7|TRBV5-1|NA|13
TGCGCCAGCAGCTTGGTGGAACTAGGAGAGCAGTACTTC
CASSLVELGEQYF
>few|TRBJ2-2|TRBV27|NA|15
TGTGCCAGCAGCCGGACGACCGGGGGAAAGGGGGAGCTGTTTTTT
CASSRTTGGKGELFF
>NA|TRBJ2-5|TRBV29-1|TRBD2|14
TGCAGCGCTCGACTAGCGGGAGGTATCGAGACCCAGTACTTC
CSARLAGGIETQYF
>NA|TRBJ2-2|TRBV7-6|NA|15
TGTGCCAGCAGCTTAGAGGGAGGGAACACCGGGGAGCTGTTTTTT
CASSLEGGNTGELFF
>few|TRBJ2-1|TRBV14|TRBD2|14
TGTGCCAGCAGCCAAGAGCCAGCGGGGGATGAGCAGTTCTTC
CASSQEPAGDEQFF
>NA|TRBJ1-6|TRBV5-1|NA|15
TGCGCCAGCAGCTCCGACAGGTTCAATAATTCACCCCTCCACTTT
CASSSDRFNNSPLHF
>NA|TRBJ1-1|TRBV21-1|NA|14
TGTGCCAGCAGCATTCAACAGGGGGTCACTGAAGCTTTCTTT
CASSIQQGVTEAFF
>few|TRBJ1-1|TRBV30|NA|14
TGTGCCTGGAGTGTGGGGCAGGCTAACACTGAAGCTTTCTTT
CAWSVGQANTEAFF
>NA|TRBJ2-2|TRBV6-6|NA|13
TGTGCCAGCAGTTTCGGGGAAGCCGGGGAGCTGTTTTTT
CASSFGEAGELFF
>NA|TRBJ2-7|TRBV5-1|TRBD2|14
TGCGCCAGCAGCTTGGAAGCGGGAATCTACGAGCAGTACTTC
CASSLEAGIYEQYF
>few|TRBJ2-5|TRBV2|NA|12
TGTGCCAGCAGTATAGGGAGGGAGACCCAGTACTTC
CASSIGRETQYF
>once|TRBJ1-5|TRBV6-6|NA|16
TGTGCCAGCAAAATGACAGGATATGATAGCAATCAGCCCCAGCATTTT
CASKMTGYDSNQPQHF
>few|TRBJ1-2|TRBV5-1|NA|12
TGCGCCAGCAGCGAAAGCCAGGAGGGGTACACCTTC
CASSESQEGYTF
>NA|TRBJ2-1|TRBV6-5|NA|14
TGTGCCAGCAGTAGGACTGCAGAATACAATGAGCAGTTCTTC
CASSRTAEYNEQFF
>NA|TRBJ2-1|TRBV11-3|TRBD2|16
TGTGCCAGCAGCTCAAAAAGCGGGAGGCGGTACAATGAGCAGTTCTTC
CASSSKSGRRYNEQFF
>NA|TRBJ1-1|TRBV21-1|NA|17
TGTGCCAGCTTGACACGGGGGACAGGCCGAGCGGACACTGAAGCTTTCTTT
CASLTRGTGRADTEAFF
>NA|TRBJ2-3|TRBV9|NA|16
TGTGCCAGCAGCCCCGGGCGGGACTTTGGAACAGATACGCAGTATTTT
CASSPGRDFGTDTQYF
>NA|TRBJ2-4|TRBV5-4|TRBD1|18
TGTGCCAGCAGCTTTCGGGACAGGGGGGTGTGGGCCAAAAACATTCAGTACTTC
CASSFRDRGVWAKNIQYF
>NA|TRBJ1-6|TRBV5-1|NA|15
TGCGCCAGCAGCTATGAGATGCAGGGTAATTCACCCCTCCACTTT
CASSYEMQGNSPLHF
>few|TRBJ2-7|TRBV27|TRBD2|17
TGTGCCAGCAGCTTCACGGGACTAGCGGGGGGAACCTACGAGCAGTACTTC
CASSFTGLAGGTYEQYF
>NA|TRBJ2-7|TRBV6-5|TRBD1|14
TGTGCCAGCAGTCCCGGGACAGGGGGCCTCGAGCAGTACTTC
CASSPGTGGLEQYF
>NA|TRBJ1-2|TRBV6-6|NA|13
TGTGCCAGCAGTCTACAGGGATCCTATGGCTACACCTTC
CASSLQGSYGYTF
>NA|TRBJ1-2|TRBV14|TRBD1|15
TGTGCCAGCAGCCAAGCCGACAGGGGCCCCTATGGCTACACCTTC
CASSQADRGPYGYTF
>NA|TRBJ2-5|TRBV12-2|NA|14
TGTGCAAGTCGCTCACAGGACCCACAAGAGACCCAGTACTTC
CASRSQDPQETQYF
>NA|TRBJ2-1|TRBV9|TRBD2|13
TGTGCCAGCAGCGTAGTTGGGACTAGCGATCCGTTCTTC
CASSVVGTSDPFF
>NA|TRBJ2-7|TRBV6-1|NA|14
TGTGCCAGCAGTGCCAGACAGAGCTCCTACGAGCAGTACTTC
CASSARQSSYEQYF
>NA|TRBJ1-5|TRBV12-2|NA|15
TGTGCAAGTCGTCCTCGCGGGGGGTCGAATCAGCCCCAGCATTTT
CASRPRGGSNQPQHF
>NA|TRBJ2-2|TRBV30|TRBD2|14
TGTGCCTGGGCGGGACTAATGAACACCGGGGAGCTGTTTTTT
CAWAGLMNTGELFF
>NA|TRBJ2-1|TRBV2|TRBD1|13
TGTGCCAGCACCGGACAGGGCGCTCCTGAGCAGTTCTTC
CASTGQGAPEQFF
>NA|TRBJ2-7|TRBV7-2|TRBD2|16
TGTGCCAGCAGCTTCGGATTCGGAAGGGGAGGGTACGAGCAGTACTTC
CASSFGFGRGGYEQYF
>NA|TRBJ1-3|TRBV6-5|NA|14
TGTGCCAGCAGTTCCGTTAGCTCTGGAAACACCATATATTTT
CASSSVSSGNTIYF
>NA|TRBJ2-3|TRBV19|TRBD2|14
TGTGCCAGTAGTGTGACTAGCGGAGGGGATACGCAGTATTTT
CASSVTSGGDTQYF
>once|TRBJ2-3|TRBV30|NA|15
TGTGCCTGGAGTCCTCAGCGTTCTAGCACAGATACGCAGTATTTT
CAWSPQRSSTDTQYF
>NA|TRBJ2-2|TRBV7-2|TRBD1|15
TGTGCCAGCAGCCCCGGACAGGGTTGGACCGGGGAGCTGTTTTTT
CASSPGQGWTGELFF